This TCR beta chain was observed in a study of shared clonotypes between healthy human individuals. As processed by the authors: Because ImmunoSEQ provided only junction sequences with no quality scores, the filtering differed. Generated by immunoSEQ multiplex PCR, the TCRdb table keeps only in-frame clones and is missing some. D and trimming were read from the DNA, whereas the V and J calls and clone size are those reported in that table. Of some 2,400,000 clones listed, approximately 96% are singletons. As concerns this clone: Its antigen is as yet unknown.

CD4+ cells underwent separation, giving CD45RA+ naive and CD45RA-negative memory subsets. Study-wide results and limits: In general, naive subsets displayed greater estimated richness than memory subsets did. A reduction in generation probabilities was seen for non-shared clonotypes relative to those shared by all four donors.

This TCR was recovered from a man between 18 and 29 years old in good health. The sequencing sample was made of naive CD4+ T cells sorted from blood. The sample's subset: CD45RA+ positively selected.

The CDR3 nucleotides are TGCGCCAGCAGCCAAGACCAAGACGGGACCTACGAGCAGTACTTC. Its translation is CASSQDQDGTYEQYF. This chain uses TRBV4-3 with TRBJ2-7, with D maybe TRBD2 (5 bases). The germline gives CDR1 LGHNA, CDR2 YSLEER. This CDR3 is built from 15 residues. V was cut by 0 bases and J by 2 bases, with 11 bases left in between.